This T cell receptor beta chain was obtained from a study of T cell changes during pregnancy in multiple sclerosis. Only in-frame clones appear in the TCRdb table, and some are missing; sequencing was by immunoSEQ multiplex PCR. The sample lists roughly 54,000 clones, about 90% occurring once. The V end lost 8 bases, the J end lost 7 bases, and 12 bases lay between the germline ends. The CDR3 totals 13 residues. Germline V gene lookup returns CDR1 MGHDK and CDR2 SYGVNS. This sequence was found in a female donor with multiple sclerosis, enrolled in a pregnancy study. This chain uses TRBV25-1 with TRBJ1-6; D gene unclear. The starting material was CD4+ T cells from peripheral blood mononuclear cells, obtained after pregnancy. The CDR3 is CASLSLENSPLHF. CDR3 DNA: TGTGCCAGCCTAAGCCTGGAGAATTCACCCCTCCACTTT.